The 2 T cell receptor beta chains presented below share a single source sample, sequenced in a study of blood T cell repertoires in COVID-19. The data were produced by immunoSEQ multiplex PCR, yet TCRdb's version contains in-frame clones alone and is incomplete. The top ten clones hold roughly 2% of a sample with about 260,000 clones, around nine tenths of them seen once. The source material was peripheral blood. Receptors were obtained from a man aged 30 to 45 with active or convalescent COVID-19.

This sequence joins TRBV1 and TRBJ2-2; the table assigns TRBD2, which was not confirmed against the DNA. TRBV1 constitutes a pseudogene. The CDR3 length is 19 residues. The DNA for the CDR3 is TGCACCAGCAGCCAAGTGGCTAGCGGGGGGGCCCGGAGGACCGGGGAGCTGTTTTTT. Amino acids: CTSSQVASGGARRTGELFF.

V and J are TRBV5-1 and TRBJ1-5, with 7 bases matching TRBD1. Germline V gives CDR1 SGHRS, CDR2 YFSETQ. The CDR3 has 14 residues. V lost 0 bases, J lost 9 bases, and 6 bases stayed unmatched. CDR3 bases: TGCGCCAGCAGCTTGGAGTCAGGGGGTCGGCCCCAGCATTTT. Its translation is CASSLESGGRPQHF. The full variable domain, rest sourced from reference TRBV5-1 and TRBJ1-5, is KAGVTQTPRYLIKTRGQQVTLSCSPISGHRSVSWYQQTPGQGLQFLFEYFSETQRNKGNFPGRFSGRQFSNSRSEMNVSTLELGDSALYLCASSLESGGRPQHFGDGTRLSIL.